A selection of T cell receptor beta chains follows, all from one sample in a study of molecular identifiers for immune sequencing clone quantification. Each CDR3 protein is one row after TCRdb ran MiXCR on the PCR reads. The profile shows over 550,000 distinct CDR3 sequences, about 25% of them singletons. Specimen: naive CD8+ T cells from blood, with Jurkat cell RNA spiked in. The receptors derive from a human donor in good health. Some libraries in this study had Jurkat cell RNA spiked in. The CDR3 runs from the conserved cysteine through the conserved F or W. A D gene is named only where the DNA matches it firmly. Clone sizes are given selectively: once, few, many, or a class where the clone is expanded.

>few|TRBV12-3/TRBV12-4|14|TRBD1|TRBJ1-2
CATGPGQDFHGYTF
TGTGCCACAGGGCCGGGACAGGACTTTCATGGCTACACCTTC
>-|TRBV5-6|13|-|TRBJ1-1
CASSPLGTTEAFF
TGTGCCAGCAGCCCCCTGGGGACCACGGAAGCTTTCTTT
>-|TRBV13|13|TRBD1|TRBJ1-4
CASSPGQAEKLFF
TGTGCCAGCAGCCCAGGACAGGCGGAAAAACTGTTTTTT
>few|TRBV6-6|12|-|TRBJ2-7
CASSYEGHEQYF
TGTGCCAGCAGTTACGAGGGCCACGAGCAGTACTTC
>many|TRBV20-1|14|-|TRBJ1-4
CSAREGRINEKLFF
TGCAGTGCTAGAGAGGGACGGATTAATGAAAAACTGTTTTTT
>many|TRBV20-1|20|TRBD1|TRBJ2-6
CSARLFRDSVCSSGANVLTF
TGCAGTGCTCGTTTGTTCCGGGACAGCGTTTGTAGCTCTGGGGCCAACGTCCTGACTTTC
>-|TRBV2|13|-|TRBJ1-4
CASQNTPNEKLFF
TGTGCCAGCCAGAATACCCCCAATGAAAAACTGTTTTTT
>-|TRBV3-2|16|-|TRBJ2-3
CASSHEGGQITDTQYF
TGTGCCAGCAGCCATGAAGGGGGCCAAATCACAGATACGCAGTATTTT
>-|TRBV18|19|TRBD2|TRBJ2-5
CASSPLGTSGNPPQETQYF
TGTGCCAGCTCACCACTCGGGACTAGCGGGAATCCGCCTCAAGAGACCCAGTACTTC
>few|TRBV5-6|13|-|TRBJ2-7
CASSLGSPREQYF
TGTGCCAGCAGCCTCGGGTCACCCCGGGAGCAGTACTTC
>-|TRBV11-2|15|-|TRBJ1-4
CASSFMGGADEKLFF
TGTGCCAGCAGCTTTATGGGGGGCGCGGATGAAAAACTGTTTTTT
>-|TRBV4-1|16|-|TRBJ2-3
CASSQNGATSTDTQYF
TGCGCCAGCAGCCAAAACGGGGCCACTAGCACAGATACGCAGTATTTT
>many|TRBV4-1|17|-|TRBJ2-5
CASSPGGGGEYQETQYF
TGCGCCAGCAGCCCGGGCGGGGGCGGGGAGTACCAAGAGACCCAGTACTTC
>many|TRBV7-8|18|-|TRBJ2-1
CASSLPRDSSRGFNEQFF
TGTGCCAGCAGCTTACCCCGGGACTCCAGCCGAGGTTTCAATGAGCAGTTCTTC
>many|TRBV30|14|TRBD1|TRBJ2-5
CAWSIWGQEETQYF
TGTGCCTGGAGTATCTGGGGACAGGAGGAGACCCAGTACTTC
>many|TRBV7-7|16|-|TRBJ2-1
CASSLGTSSSYNEQFF
TGTGCTAGCAGCTTAGGGACCTCGAGCTCCTACAATGAGCAGTTCTTC
>-|TRBV4-3|18|TRBD2|TRBJ2-2
CASSQQPSSGRLTGELFF
TGCGCCAGCAGCCAACAACCTTCTAGCGGGAGGCTTACCGGGGAGCTGTTTTTT
>many|TRBV29-1|13|-|TRBJ2-2
CSVADRTTGELFF
TGCAGCGTAGCGGACAGAACCACCGGGGAGCTGTTTTTT
>many|TRBV20-1|15|TRBD2|TRBJ2-3
CSAFKLAGVLDTQYF
TGCAGTGCCTTCAAACTAGCGGGAGTTTTAGATACGCAGTATTTT
>-|TRBV3-1|13|-|TRBJ1-6
CASSQGPGSPLHF
TGTGCCAGCAGCCAAGGACCAGGCTCACCCCTCCACTTT
>-|TRBV5-3|15|-|TRBJ2-3
CASSSGTIPTDTQYF
TGTGCCAGCAGCTCAGGGACCATTCCCACAGATACGCAGTATTTT
>-|TRBV15|17|TRBD2|TRBJ2-1
CATSRARGSGGAEEQFF
TGTGCCACCAGCAGAGCGCGCGGTAGCGGGGGGGCAGAGGAGCAGTTCTTC
>once|TRBV7-8|13|-|TRBJ1-4
CASSKQRNEELFF
TGTGCCAGCAGCAAACAGAGGAATGAAGAACTGTTTTTT
>many|TRBV6-5|16|-|TRBJ2-3
CASSSAVAMGTDTQYF
TGTGCCAGCAGTTCGGCGGTAGCGATGGGCACAGATACGCAGTATTTT
>many|TRBV28|15|-|TRBJ2-7
CASSFRGGRSYEQYF
TGTGCCAGCAGTTTCAGGGGGGGCAGGTCCTACGAGCAGTACTTC
>many|TRBV4-1|20|TRBD1|TRBJ1-5
CASSQAALSGTGGGNQPQHF
TGCGCCAGCAGCCAAGCTGCTCTTTCCGGGACAGGGGGCGGCAATCAGCCCCAGCATTTT
>few|TRBV6-1|16|-|TRBJ2-1
CASREGWGAGLVEQFF
TGTGCCAGCAGGGAGGGGTGGGGCGCGGGATTGGTTGAGCAGTTCTTC
>many|TRBV28|11|-|TRBJ2-1
CASSFSSEQFF
TGTGCCAGCAGTTTCAGCAGTGAGCAGTTCTTC
>many|TRBV29-1|15|TRBD2|TRBJ2-1
CSVELASGYYNEQFF
TGCAGCGTTGAACTCGCTAGCGGATATTACAATGAGCAGTTCTTC
>many|TRBV7-9|14|-|TRBJ1-1
CASSLAGGVTEAFF
TGTGCCAGCAGCTTAGCAGGGGGTGTCACTGAAGCTTTCTTT
>-|TRBV12-3/TRBV12-4|15|-|TRBJ1-2
CDSSLNLAGNYGYTF
TGTGACAGCAGTTTAAATCTGGCAGGGAACTATGGCTACACCTTC
>few|TRBV9|17|-|TRBJ2-3
CASSVALETTGPDTQYF
TGTGCCAGCAGCGTAGCCCTCGAAACCACAGGTCCAGATACGCAGTATTTT
>-|TRBV20-1|13|TRBD1|TRBJ2-3
CSAWTGSTDTQYF
TGCAGTGCGTGGACAGGGAGCACAGATACGCAGTATTTT
>few|TRBV27|14|TRBD2|TRBJ2-7
CASKGLAGAYEQYF
TGTGCCAGCAAGGGACTAGCGGGAGCCTACGAGCAGTACTTC
>-|TRBV19|15|-|TRBJ1-5
CGSNPGGRSNQPQHF
TGTGGCAGTAACCCCGGGGGGCGAAGCAATCAGCCCCAGCATTTT
>many|TRBV5-6|14|-|TRBJ2-7
CASSPGAGDYEQYF
TGTGCCAGCAGCCCGGGGGCAGGAGACTACGAGCAGTACTTC
>few|TRBV7-8|16|-|TRBJ2-5
CASSLAFGPLQETQYF
TGTGCCAGCAGCTTAGCTTTCGGGCCCCTCCAAGAGACCCAGTACTTC
>many|TRBV4-3|20|-|TRBJ2-3
CASSQDGAPYQGLNTDTQYF
TGCGCCAGCAGCCAAGATGGGGCCCCGTATCAGGGCCTGAACACAGATACGCAGTATTTT
>few|TRBV7-2|13|-|TRBJ2-1
CASSEDNSNEQFF
TGTGCCAGCAGCGAAGACAATTCGAATGAGCAGTTCTTC
>-|TRBV5-8|16|-|TRBJ1-6
CASSLAGGSYNSPLHF
TGTGCCAGCAGCTTGGCCGGGGGCTCCTATAATTCACCCCTCCACTTT
>many|TRBV12-3/TRBV12-4|14|-|TRBJ2-5
CASSATGYQETQYF
TGTGCCAGCAGCGCTACAGGGTACCAAGAGACCCAGTACTTC
>-|TRBV6-5|12|-|TRBJ2-7
CASHRVLDEQYF
TGTGCCAGCCACAGGGTGTTAGACGAGCAGTACTTC